Listed here are 5 T cell receptor beta chains from one sample, sequenced in a study of PD-L1 blockade in urothelial cancer. Method: immunoSEQ multiplex PCR; TCRdb's copy keeps in-frame clones and lacks some. The sample contains tens of thousands of clones, around 83% of which appear only once. This specimen was PBMCs, taken around atezolizumab (anti-PD-L1) treatment. The receptors shown here come from a man between 60 and 75 years old with urothelial cancer.

The V gene is TRBV19, the J gene TRBJ1-2; 7 bases are shared with TRBD1. This CDR3 contains 14 residues. V was pared by 5 bases and J by 6 bases, with 9 bases of the junction left unmatched. CDR1 and CDR2 from the germline V gene are LNHDA and SQIVND (reference sequence). The CDR3 nucleotides read TGTGCCAGTAGTCTGCGCCAGGGGGGACATGGCTACACCTTC. Its protein product is CASSLRQGGHGYTF.

The V call is TRBV6-1, the J call TRBJ2-3; possibly TRBD2 for D (5 bases). The CDR3 has 15 residues. Germline V gene lookup returns CDR1 MNHNS and CDR2 SASEGT. With 3 bases removed from V and 1 base from J, the gap between germline ends came to 11 bases. For the CDR3, the DNA is TGTGCCAGCAGTGATGAGGGTGCGGGCACAGATACGCAGTATTTT. Amino acid sequence: CASSDEGAGTDTQYF.

V usage is TRBV9 and J usage is TRBJ2-3, with 10 bases fitting TRBD1. There are 17 residues in the CDR3. Germline V lookup: CDR1 SGDLS, CDR2 YYNGEE. Unmatched junction bases numbered 11, after V lost 0 bases and J lost 7 bases. Written as DNA, the CDR3 is TGTGCCAGCAGCGTAGCTCCGACAGGGGGCGAGGGGAATACGCAGTATTTT. Translating it yields CASSVAPTGGEGNTQYF. Combining the CDR3 with reference TRBV9 and TRBJ2-3 gives the whole variable domain DSGVTQTPKHLITATGQRVTLRCSPRSGDLSVYWYQQSLDQGLQFLIQYYNGEERAKGNILERFSAQQFPDLHSELNLSSLELGDSALYFCASSVAPTGGEGNTQYFGPGTRLTVL.

Only a few counts were recorded for this clone. This rearrangement joins TRBV6-6 to TRBJ2-2; 8 bases match TRBD1. With 4 bases clipped from V and 6 bases from J, the junction kept 7 bases outside the gene matches. CDR3 size: 15 residues. Germline CDR1 reads MNHNY; CDR2 reads SVGAGI (reference sequence). The CDR3 nucleotides are TGTGCCAGCAGTTCGGAACAGGGGGAGGCCGGGGAGCTGTTTTTT. Its protein is CASSSEQGEAGELFF.

This chain joins TRBV28 and TRBJ2-7; TRBD1 matches at 10 bases. Germline-derived CDR1 and CDR2 are MDHEN and SYDVKM. J gave up 7 bases and V 5 bases, and 8 bases lay outside the gene matches. The CDR3 runs 14 residues. The CDR3 is CASSLRQGAGEQYF. The CDR3 DNA is TGTGCCAGCAGTCTCAGACAGGGGGCGGGAGAGCAGTACTTC.